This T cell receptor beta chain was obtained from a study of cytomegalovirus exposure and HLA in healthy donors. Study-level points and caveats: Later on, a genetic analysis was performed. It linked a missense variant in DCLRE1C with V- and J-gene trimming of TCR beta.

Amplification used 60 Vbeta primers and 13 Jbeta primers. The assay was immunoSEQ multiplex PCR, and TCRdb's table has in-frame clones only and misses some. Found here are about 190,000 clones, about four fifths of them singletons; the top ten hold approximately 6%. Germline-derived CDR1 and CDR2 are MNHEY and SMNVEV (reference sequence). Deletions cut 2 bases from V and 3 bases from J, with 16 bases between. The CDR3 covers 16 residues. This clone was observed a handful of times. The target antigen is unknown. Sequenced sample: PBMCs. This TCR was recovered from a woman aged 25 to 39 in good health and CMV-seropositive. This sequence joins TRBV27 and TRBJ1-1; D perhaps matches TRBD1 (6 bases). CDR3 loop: CASSLRRGGGDTEAFF. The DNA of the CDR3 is TGTGCCAGCAGTTTAAGAAGAGGCGGGGGCGACACTGAAGCTTTCTTT.